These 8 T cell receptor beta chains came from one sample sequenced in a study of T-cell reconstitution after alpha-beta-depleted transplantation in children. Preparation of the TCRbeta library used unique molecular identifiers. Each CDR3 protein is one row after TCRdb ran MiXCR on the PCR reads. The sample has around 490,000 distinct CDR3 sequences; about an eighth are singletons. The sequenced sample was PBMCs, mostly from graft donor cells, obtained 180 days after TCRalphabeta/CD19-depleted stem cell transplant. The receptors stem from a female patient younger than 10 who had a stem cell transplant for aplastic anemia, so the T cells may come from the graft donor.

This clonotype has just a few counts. CDR3 amino acids: CASSSRAWPLKNIQYF. The CDR3 DNA follows: TGTGCCAGCAGTTCACGGGCATGGCCCCTGAAAAACATTCAGTACTTC. The chain couples TRBV28 to TRBJ2-4; unclear D gene. CDR1 is MDHEN, CDR2 SYDVKM, per germline. Trimming removed 4 bases from V and 4 bases from J, with 17 bases in between. CDR3 length: 16 amino acids.

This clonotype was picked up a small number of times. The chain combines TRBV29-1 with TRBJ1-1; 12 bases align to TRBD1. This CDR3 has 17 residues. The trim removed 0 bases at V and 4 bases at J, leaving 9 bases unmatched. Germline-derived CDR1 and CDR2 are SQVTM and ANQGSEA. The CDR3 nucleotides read TGCAGCGTTGAAGACCCGGGACAGGGGGCGTTCGGCACTGAAGCTTTCTTT. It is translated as CSVEDPGQGAFGTEAFF. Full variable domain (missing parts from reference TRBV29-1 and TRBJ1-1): SAVISQKPSRDICQRGTSLTIQCQVDSQVTMMFWYRQQPGQSLTLIATANQGSEATYESGFVIDKFPISRPNLTFSTLTVSNMSPEDSSIYLCSVEDPGQGAFGTEAFFGQGTRLTVV.

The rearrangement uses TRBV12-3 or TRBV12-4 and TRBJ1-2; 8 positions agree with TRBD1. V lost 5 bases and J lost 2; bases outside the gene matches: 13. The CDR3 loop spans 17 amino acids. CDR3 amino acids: CASSPLGSGQGNYGYTF. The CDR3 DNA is TGTGCCAGCAGTCCCTTAGGGTCCGGACAGGGCAACTATGGCTACACCTTC.

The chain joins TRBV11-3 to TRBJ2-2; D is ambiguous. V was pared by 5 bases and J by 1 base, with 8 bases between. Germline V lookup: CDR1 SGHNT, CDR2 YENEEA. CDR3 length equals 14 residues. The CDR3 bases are TGTGCCAGCAGCCCGGACCAGAACACCGGGGAGCTGTTTTTT. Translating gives CASSPDQNTGELFF.

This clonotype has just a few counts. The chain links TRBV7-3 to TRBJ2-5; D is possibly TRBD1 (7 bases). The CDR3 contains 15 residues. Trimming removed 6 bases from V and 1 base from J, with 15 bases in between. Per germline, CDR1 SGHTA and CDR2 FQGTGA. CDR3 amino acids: CASSRDSGSQETQYF. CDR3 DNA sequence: TGTGCCAGCAGTCGGGACAGCGGGTCCCAAGAGACCCAGTACTTC.

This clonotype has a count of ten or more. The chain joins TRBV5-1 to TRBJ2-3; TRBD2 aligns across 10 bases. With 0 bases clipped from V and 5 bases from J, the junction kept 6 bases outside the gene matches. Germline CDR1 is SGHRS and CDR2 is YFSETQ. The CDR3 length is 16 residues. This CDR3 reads CASSLDPSGRLDTQYF. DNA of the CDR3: TGCGCCAGCAGCTTGGATCCTAGCGGGAGATTAGATACGCAGTATTTT.

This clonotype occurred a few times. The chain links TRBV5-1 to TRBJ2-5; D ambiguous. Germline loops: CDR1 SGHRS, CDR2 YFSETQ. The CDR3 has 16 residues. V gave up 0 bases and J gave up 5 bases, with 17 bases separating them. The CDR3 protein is CASSLAIGIVRETQYF. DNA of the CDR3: TGCGCCAGCAGCTTGGCGATAGGAATAGTCAGGGAGACCCAGTACTTC.

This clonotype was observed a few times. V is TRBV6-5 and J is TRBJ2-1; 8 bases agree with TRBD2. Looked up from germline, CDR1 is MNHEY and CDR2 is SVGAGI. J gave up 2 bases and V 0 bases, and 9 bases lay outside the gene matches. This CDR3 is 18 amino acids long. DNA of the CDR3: TGTGCCAGCAGTTACTCGGCTAGCGGGCCCCCTACCTACAATGAGCAGTTCTTC. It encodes CASSYSASGPPTYNEQFF.